This section outlines one TCR beta chain sequence together with its context. Its antigen is not identified. The read ends 3 residues shy of where the CDR3 ends; the end is completed using the germline J gene. Clones were sequenced by immunoSEQ multiplex PCR, and TCRdb holds only the in-frame ones, with some missing. This sample's table has over 15,000 clones. The germline CDR1 and CDR2 sequences are GTSNPN and SVGIG (reference sequence). The CDR3 has 15 residues. V dropped 3 bases and J dropped 2; count of bases not matched to a gene: 6. The sample comes from a study of T cells in women clearing cervical HPV infection. Study-level findings and limits: Repertoire richness, not evenness, was significantly elevated in CIN3+ cases versus controls.

The genes are TRBV30 and TRBJ2-1, with TRBD2 identical over 8 bases. The clonotype originates from a woman between 18 and 70 years old with a cervical HPV16 infection that either progressed to CIN3+ or cleared (not recorded which). Sequencing used blood buffy coat. CDR3 DNA, as far as it was read: TGTGCCTGGAGCGTAGCGGGGTCTACCTACAATGAG. It specifies CAWSVAGSTYNE. The whole CDR3 region reads CAWSVAGSTYNEQFF.